This T cell receptor (beta chain) originates from a study of T cell responses to AZD1222 COVID-19 vaccine. Study background: Whether given at about 4 or about 12 weeks, second doses were pooled.

Clones were read by immunoSEQ multiplex PCR, and TCRdb kept only the in-frame ones, dropping some. The profile shows 94,000 or so clones, 89% of them singletons. Per germline, CDR1 MDHEN and CDR2 SYDVKM. CDR3 length: 16 residues. V shed 3 bases and J 3 bases; nucleotides not matched to a gene: 6. Study-wide results and limits: When two AZD1222 doses had been given, Spike-specific TCR breadth and depth rose. Reportedly, nearly half of unique spike TCRs recognized epitopes outside B.1.351/B.1.1.7 mutations.

Points on this clone: Its antigen is undetermined.

This material consisted of peripheral blood, taken on day 0 of AZD1222 vaccination. V gene TRBV28 combines with J gene TRBJ1-1; 11 nucleotides line up with TRBD1. This clonotype originated in an adult in good health. The CDR3 is CASSLIWDRGYTEAFF. CDR3 nucleotide sequence: TGTGCCAGCAGTTTGATTTGGGACAGGGGGTACACTGAAGCTTTCTTT.